Presented here are 14 T cell receptor beta chains from one specimen sequenced in a study of blood T cell repertoires in COVID-19. Assay used: immunoSEQ multiplex PCR; TCRdb lists only in-frame clones, some missing. The profile shows 140,000 to 150,000 clones, about 89% of them singletons. Sequences were obtained from peripheral blood. The receptors shown here come from a man aged 60 to 69 with active or convalescent COVID-19.

This clone was detected only once. The chain employs TRBV18 and TRBJ2-5; D remains unclear. Trimming removed 8 bases from V and 2 bases from J, with 9 bases in between. The CDR3 totals 12 residues. Germline V gene data show CDR1 as KGHSH and CDR2 as LQKENI. CDR3 in amino acids: CASATVQETQYF. CDR3 coding DNA: TGTGCCAGCGCCACAGTGCAAGAGACCCAGTACTTC.

This clone was found once. The V gene is TRBV28, the J gene TRBJ1-6, with TRBD1 as a possible D gene (5 bases). Trimming pared 6 bases from V and 11 bases from J, leaving 17 bases between. This CDR3 comprises 14 residues. Germline V CDR1 and CDR2: MDHEN, SYDVKM. The CDR3 sequence: CASRRGAAGAPLHF. In DNA form, the CDR3 reads TGTGCCAGCAGGCGCGGGGCTGCCGGGGCACCCCTCCACTTT.

The gene calls are TRBV28 and TRBJ1-5, with 7 bases that match TRBD1. V dropped 9 bases and J dropped 11; count of bases not matched to a gene: 10. Per the germline V gene, CDR1 is MDHEN and CDR2 is SYDVKM. CDR3 size: 12 residues. CDR3 sequence reads: CASFQGGRSQHF. The CDR3 bases are TGTGCCAGTTTCCAGGGGGGCAGATCCCAGCATTTT.

This rearrangement joins TRBV11-2 to TRBJ2-1; the D is unclear. Germline CDR1 SGHAT, CDR2 FQNNGV. The CDR3 is 10 residues long. V lost 9 bases to trimming and J lost 8 bases, with 8 bases between them. The CDR3 loop is CARTFDEQFF. The CDR3 DNA sequence: TGTGCCAGGACTTTCGATGAGCAGTTCTTC.

The chain joins TRBV7-3 to TRBJ1-6; no reliable D call. CDR1 SGHTA and CDR2 FQGTGA come from the germline V gene. The CDR3 sequence is 14 residues long. The germline V and J ends were trimmed by 2 bases and 5 bases, with 7 bases remaining between them. CDR3 in amino acids: CASSLQRDNSPLHF. In DNA, the CDR3 is TGTGCCAGCAGCTTACAGCGGGATAATTCACCCCTCCACTTT. The variable domain in full, with the rest retrieved from reference TRBV7-3 and TRBJ1-6, is GAGVSQTPSNKVTEKGKYVELRCDPISGHTALYWYRQSLGQGPEFLIYFQGTGAADDSGLPNDRFFAVRPEGSVSTLKIQRTERGDSAVYLCASSLQRDNSPLHFGNGTRLTVT.

In regard to this clone: Other DNA sequences in this specimen translate into the identical CDR3. V and J are TRBV6-2 or TRBV6-3 and TRBJ2-7; D unresolved. The germline gives CDR1 MNHEY, CDR2 SVGEGT. The CDR3 has 11 amino acids. Trimming left V 2 bases short and J 4 bases short, with 3 bases between. CDR3 DNA sequence: TGTGCCAGCAGTTACCGTTACGAGCAGTACTTC. As protein: CASSYRYEQYF.

The rearrangement uses TRBV21-1 and TRBJ1-1; TRBD1, the table's D call, lacks a check against the DNA. TRBV21-1 is described as a pseudogene. The CDR3 consists of 12 residues. The CDR3 nucleotides are TGTGCCAGCAGTTCCATGAACACTGAAGCTTTCTTT. Translation gives CASSSMNTEAFF.

J is TRBJ2-1 and V is TRBV30, with D possibly matching TRBD1 (5 bases). V was trimmed by 8 bases and J by 7 bases, leaving 24 bases between them. Germline CDR1 reads GTSNPN; CDR2 reads SVGIG (reference sequence). The CDR3 contains 15 residues. CDR3 nucleotides: TGTGCCCTCCGGGTCGAGGTGGGGCTCAGGAATGAGCAGTTCTTC. Translating it yields CALRVEVGLRNEQFF.

This chain uses TRBV4-2 with TRBJ1-6, with a tentative D call TRBD1 (5 bases). This CDR3 comprises 17 residues. Germline CDR1 LGHNA, CDR2 YNFKEQ. The V gene lost 5 bases and the J gene lost 8 bases, with 22 bases spanning the gap. CDR3 region: CASSSAPGTGDDSPLHF. In DNA, the CDR3 is TGTGCCAGCAGCTCCGCTCCCGGGACGGGGGATGATTCACCCCTCCACTTT.

The V gene is TRBV5-4, the J gene TRBJ1-3; maybe TRBD1 (5 bases). Germline CDR1 reads SGHNT; CDR2 reads YYREEE (reference sequence). Trimming cost V 2 bases and J 2 bases, with 11 bases left between them. The CDR3 loop spans 15 amino acids. CDR3 residues: CASSFDWGPGNTIYF. The CDR3 coding sequence is TGTGCCAGCAGCTTTGACTGGGGCCCTGGAAACACCATATATTTT.

The chain recombines TRBV29-1 with TRBJ1-1; D unclear. This CDR3 region has 13 residues. Germline values: CDR1 SQVTM, CDR2 ANQGSEA. V dropped 7 bases and J dropped 3 bases, with 15 bases sitting between them. Here the CDR3 DNA reads TGCAGCGGAGAACGGAGTTCCGACACTGAAGCTTTCTTT. Translating gives CSGERSSDTEAFF.

The gene calls are TRBV27 and TRBJ2-1; D possibly corresponds to TRBD2 (6 bases). Trimming pared 1 base from V and 11 bases from J, leaving 18 bases between. CDR1 and CDR2 from the germline V gene are MNHEY and SMNVEV (reference sequence). The CDR3 covers 15 residues. The DNA of the CDR3 is TGTGCCAGCAGTTTATGGGACTCCGGTTTAGAGAAGCAGTTCTTC. This sequence encodes CASSLWDSGLEKQFF.

This chain joins TRBV6-5 and TRBJ2-7, with 7 bases identical to TRBD2. CDR1 and CDR2 (germline): MNHEY, SVGAGI. V gave up 4 bases and J gave up 5 bases; unmatched junction bases: 5. The CDR3 has 13 residues. CDR3 nucleotides: TGTGCCAGCAGTTTAATCAGCGGGGACGAGCAGTACTTC. It is translated as CASSLISGDEQYF.

This clone was observed a single time. This chain links TRBV30 with TRBJ1-1, with unresolved D. The V end was cut by 6 bases, the J end by 4 bases, with 18 bases between. The CDR3 is made up of 14 amino acids. CDR1 and CDR2 from the germline V gene are GTSNPN and SVGIG (reference sequence). CDR3 in DNA: TGTGCCTGTACCGGCCGGGGATTTGGCACTGAAGCTTTCTTT. It yields the protein CACTGRGFGTEAFF.